Here is one T cell receptor beta chain with its context. This entry comes from a study of shared clonotypes between healthy human individuals. Produced via immunoSEQ multiplex PCR; TCRdb's table is partial and in-frame only. Among around 1.1 million clones listed, around 77% were seen once. The ends were cut back, 6 bases at V and 2 bases at J, with 16 bases in the middle. There are 15 residues in the CDR3. CDR1 is MNHNS, CDR2 SASEGT, per germline. J is TRBJ1-1 and V is TRBV6-1; D is unclear. The sequence was collected from a man aged 18 to 29 in good health. Some clones in this sample may be carry-over from other donors' samples. The sample comprised memory CD4+ T cells from PBMCs. The subset here: CD45RA-negative fraction. The chain's CDR3 is CASSFLGPTNTEAFF. The CDR3, as DNA: TGTGCCAGCAGCTTTCTTGGGCCGACAAACACTGAAGCTTTCTTT.